This paragraph reports one T cell receptor (beta chain). This clone's antigen is unknown. No per-base quality is available; no much larger clone lies one base away. The data derive from a study of T cell repertoires in cytomegalovirus infection (dated by TCRdb to the late 2010s). Study-wide context: Donor HLA type was relevant to the analysis, as public TCR beta signatures indicated carriage of CMV infection together with the matching HLA type. Results and caveats for the whole study, not just this receptor: The ex vivo response was dominated by HLA-C-restricted CMV-specific TCR beta clonotypes, which also provided the single most frequent clonotype in two of eight donors. In both this cohort and an independent roughly 400-donor cohort, the cumulative frequency of public TCR beta family members distinguished carriers of CMV infection plus the relevant HLA type.

Sequencing instrument: Illumina HiSeq 1500. TCRdb itself trimmed the public reads at Q25 with fastp, ran MiXCR and retained productive beta chains. Under each unique CDR3 protein, matching rows form one entry showing the most common genes and DNA. This sample lists about 210,000 distinct CDR3 sequences; about 5.9% were detected once. The ten top clones hold around 6.9% of the sample. V gives up 0 bases and J gives up 2 bases, and the segment between their germline ends measures 7 bases. The CDR3, cysteine through phenylalanine, is 14 amino acids long. The sequence is cut down to CDR3 DNA, 42 bases in frame from base 1.

The sequence derives from a human donor in good health (CMV status not recorded). Some clones in this sample may be carry-over from other donors' samples. Recombination connected TRBV23-1 to TRBJ2-5; the D gene lacks a confident call. Being an ORF, TRBV23-1 has a function that is uncertain. Sequences were obtained from PBMCs. The CDR3 reads as follows: CASSQSNRQETQYF. The sequence in DNA is TGCGCCAGCAGTCAATCGAACAGACAAGAGACCCAGTACTTC.